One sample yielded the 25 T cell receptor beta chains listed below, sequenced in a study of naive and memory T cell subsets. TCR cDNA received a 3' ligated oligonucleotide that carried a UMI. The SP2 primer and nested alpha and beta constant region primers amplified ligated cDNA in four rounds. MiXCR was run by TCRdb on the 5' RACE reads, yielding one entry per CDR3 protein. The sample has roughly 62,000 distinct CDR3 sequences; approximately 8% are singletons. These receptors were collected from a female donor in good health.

The DNA for the CDR3 is TGTGCCAGCAGGGGGAGTAGCCGGATCCACAATGAGCAGTTCTTC. This codes for CASRGSSRIHNEQFF. V is TRBV6-5 and J is TRBJ2-1, with D tentatively TRBD2 (5 bases). V lost 6 bases to trimming and J lost 5 bases, with 17 bases between them. The CDR3 covers 15 residues. Per the germline V gene, CDR1 is MNHEY and CDR2 is SVGAGI.

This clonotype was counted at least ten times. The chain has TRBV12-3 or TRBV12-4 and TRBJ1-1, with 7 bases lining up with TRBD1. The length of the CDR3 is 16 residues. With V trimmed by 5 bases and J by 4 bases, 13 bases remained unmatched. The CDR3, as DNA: TGTGCCAGCAGTCCTAGACAGGGATGGGGGAGCACTGAAGCTTTCTTT. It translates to CASSPRQGWGSTEAFF.

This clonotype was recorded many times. The CDR3 region is CASSLSRYGYTF. CDR3 coding DNA: TGTGCCAGCAGCTTGTCGCGCTATGGCTACACCTTC. The V and J genes are TRBV5-5 and TRBJ1-2, with D unresolved. The ends were cut back, 1 base at V and 4 bases at J, with 5 bases in the middle. This CDR3 has 12 residues. CDR1 is SGHKS, CDR2 YYEKEE, per germline (reference sequence).

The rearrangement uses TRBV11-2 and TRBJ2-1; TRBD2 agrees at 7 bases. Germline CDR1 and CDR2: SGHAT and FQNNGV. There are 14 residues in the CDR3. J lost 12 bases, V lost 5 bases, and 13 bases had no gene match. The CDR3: CASSLRESGGGQFF. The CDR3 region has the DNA TGTGCCAGCAGCCTCAGGGAGTCGGGAGGTGGGCAGTTCTTC.

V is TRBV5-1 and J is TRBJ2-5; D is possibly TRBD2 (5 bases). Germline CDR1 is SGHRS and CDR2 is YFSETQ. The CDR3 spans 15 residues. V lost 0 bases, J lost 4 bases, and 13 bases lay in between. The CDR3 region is CASSLAAGRGETQYF. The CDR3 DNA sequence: TGCGCCAGCAGCTTGGCGGCAGGACGGGGAGAGACCCAGTACTTC.

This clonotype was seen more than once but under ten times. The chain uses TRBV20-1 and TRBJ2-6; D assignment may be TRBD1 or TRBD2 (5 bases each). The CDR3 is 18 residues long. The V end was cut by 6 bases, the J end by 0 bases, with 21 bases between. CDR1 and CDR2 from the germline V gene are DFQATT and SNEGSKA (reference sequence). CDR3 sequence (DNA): TGCAGTGCCCGCTCGGGGACCGAAGTGCGCTCTGGGGCCAACGTCCTGACTTTC. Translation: CSARSGTEVRSGANVLTF.

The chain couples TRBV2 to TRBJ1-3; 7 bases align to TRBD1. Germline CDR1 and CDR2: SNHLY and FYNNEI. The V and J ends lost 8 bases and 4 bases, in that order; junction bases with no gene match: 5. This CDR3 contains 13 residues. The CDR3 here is CASGQVEGNTIYF. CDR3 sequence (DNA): TGTGCCAGCGGACAGGTGGAAGGAAACACCATATATTTT.

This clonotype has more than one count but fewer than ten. The CDR3 reads CASSSRTESPLHF. The CDR3 coding sequence is TGTGCCAGCAGTTCTCGGACGGAATCACCCCTCCACTTT. The chain links TRBV6-5 to TRBJ1-6; D is unresolved. CDR3 length equals 13 residues. Germline values: CDR1 MNHEY, CDR2 SVGAGI. The V end lost 4 bases, the J end lost 10 bases, and 11 bases lay between the germline ends.

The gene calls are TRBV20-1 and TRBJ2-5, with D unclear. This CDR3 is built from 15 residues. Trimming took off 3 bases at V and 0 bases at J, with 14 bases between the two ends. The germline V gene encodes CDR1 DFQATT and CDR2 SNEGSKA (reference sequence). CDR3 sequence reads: CSARVLGPNQETQYF. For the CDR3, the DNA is TGCAGTGCTAGGGTTCTAGGGCCTAACCAAGAGACCCAGTACTTC.

CDR3 in DNA: TGTGCCAGCAGCTTCGAAGGGGAGGGTGAGCAGTTCTTC. It encodes CASSFEGEGEQFF. The chain is built from TRBV11-2 and TRBJ2-1; 7 positions match TRBD2. From germline, CDR1 is SGHAT and CDR2 FQNNGV. Unmatched junction bases numbered 5, after V lost 3 bases and J lost 9 bases. This CDR3 region has 13 residues.

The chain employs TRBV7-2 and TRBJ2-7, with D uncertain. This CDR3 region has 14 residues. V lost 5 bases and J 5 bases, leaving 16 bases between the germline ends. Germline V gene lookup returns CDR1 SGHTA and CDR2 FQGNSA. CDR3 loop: CASSPQVFPNEQYF. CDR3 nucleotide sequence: TGTGCCAGCAGCCCACAAGTTTTTCCCAACGAGCAGTACTTC.

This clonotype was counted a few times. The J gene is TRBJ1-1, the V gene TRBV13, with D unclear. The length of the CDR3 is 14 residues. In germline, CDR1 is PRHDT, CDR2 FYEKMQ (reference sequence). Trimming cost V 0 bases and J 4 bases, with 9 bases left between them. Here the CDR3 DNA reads TGTGCCAGCAGCTTAGGGGCCGCGAGCACTGAAGCTTTCTTT. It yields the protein CASSLGAASTEAFF.

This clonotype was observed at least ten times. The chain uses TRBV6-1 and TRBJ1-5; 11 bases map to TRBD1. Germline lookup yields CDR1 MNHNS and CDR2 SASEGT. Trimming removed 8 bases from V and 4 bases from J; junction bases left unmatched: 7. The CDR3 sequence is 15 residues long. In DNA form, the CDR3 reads TGTGCCAGCGGGGACAGGGGGTTATCGAATCAGCCCCAGCATTTT. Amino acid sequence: CASGDRGLSNQPQHF.

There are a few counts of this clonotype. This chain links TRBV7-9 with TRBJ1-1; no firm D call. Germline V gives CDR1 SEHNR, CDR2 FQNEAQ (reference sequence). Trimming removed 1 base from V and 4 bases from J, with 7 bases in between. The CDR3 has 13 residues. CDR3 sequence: CASSLGSTTEAFF. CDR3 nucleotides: TGTGCCAGCAGCTTAGGCTCTACCACTGAAGCTTTCTTT.

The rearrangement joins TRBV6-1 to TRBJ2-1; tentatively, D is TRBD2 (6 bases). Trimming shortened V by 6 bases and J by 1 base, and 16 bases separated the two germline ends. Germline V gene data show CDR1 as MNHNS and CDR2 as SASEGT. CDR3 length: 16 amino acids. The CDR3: CASRVASGESYNEQFF. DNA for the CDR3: TGTGCCAGCAGGGTAGCTTCGGGAGAGTCCTACAATGAGCAGTTCTTC.

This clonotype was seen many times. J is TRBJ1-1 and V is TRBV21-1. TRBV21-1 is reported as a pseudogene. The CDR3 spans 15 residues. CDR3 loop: CASIHPQIMNTEAFF. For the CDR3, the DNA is TGTGCCAGCATTCACCCACAGATCATGAACACTGAAGCTTTCTTT.

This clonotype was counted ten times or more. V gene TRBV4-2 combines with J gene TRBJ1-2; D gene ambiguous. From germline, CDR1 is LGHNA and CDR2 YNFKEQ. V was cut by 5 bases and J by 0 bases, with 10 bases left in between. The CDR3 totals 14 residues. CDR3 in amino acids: CASSSGGTNYGYTF. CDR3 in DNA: TGTGCCAGCAGCTCAGGTGGGACTAACTATGGCTACACCTTC.

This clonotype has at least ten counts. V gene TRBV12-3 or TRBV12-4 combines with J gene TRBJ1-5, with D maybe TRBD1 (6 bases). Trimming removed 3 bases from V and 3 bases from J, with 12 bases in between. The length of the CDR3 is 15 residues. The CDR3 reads CASSFHRDYNQPQHF. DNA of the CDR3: TGTGCCAGCAGTTTTCACAGGGACTACAATCAGCCCCAGCATTTT.

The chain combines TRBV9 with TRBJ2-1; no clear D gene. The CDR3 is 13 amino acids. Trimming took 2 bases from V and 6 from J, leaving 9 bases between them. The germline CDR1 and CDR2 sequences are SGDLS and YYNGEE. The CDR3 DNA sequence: TGTGCCAGCAGCGTCGGATCCGGCAATGAGCAGTTCTTC. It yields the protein CASSVGSGNEQFF.

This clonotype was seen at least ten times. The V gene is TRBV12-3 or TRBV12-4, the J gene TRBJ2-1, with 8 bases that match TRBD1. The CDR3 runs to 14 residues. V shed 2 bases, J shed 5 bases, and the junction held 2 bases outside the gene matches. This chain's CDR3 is CASSLNRGNNEQFF. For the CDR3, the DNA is TGTGCCAGCAGTTTAAACAGGGGGAACAATGAGCAGTTCTTC.

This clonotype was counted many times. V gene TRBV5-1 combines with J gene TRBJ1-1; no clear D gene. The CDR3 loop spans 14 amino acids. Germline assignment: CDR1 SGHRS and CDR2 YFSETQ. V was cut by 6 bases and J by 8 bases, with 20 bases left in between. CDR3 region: CASTPWQQKGEAFF. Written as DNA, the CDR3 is TGCGCCAGCACGCCCTGGCAGCAAAAGGGAGAAGCTTTCTTT.

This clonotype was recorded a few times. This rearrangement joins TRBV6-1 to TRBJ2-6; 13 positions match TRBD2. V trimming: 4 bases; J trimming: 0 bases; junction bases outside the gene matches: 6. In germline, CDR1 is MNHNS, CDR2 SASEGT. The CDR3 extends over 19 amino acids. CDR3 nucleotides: TGTGCCAGCAGTGGGGGACTAGCGGGAATGTCCTCTGGGGCCAACGTCCTGACTTTC. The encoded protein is CASSGGLAGMSSGANVLTF.

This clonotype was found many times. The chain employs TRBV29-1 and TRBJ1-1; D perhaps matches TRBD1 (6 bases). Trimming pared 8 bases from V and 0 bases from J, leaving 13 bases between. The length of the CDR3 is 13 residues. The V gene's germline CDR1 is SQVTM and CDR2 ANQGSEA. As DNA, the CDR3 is TGCAGCCACCGGACAGCCCTGAACACTGAAGCTTTCTTT. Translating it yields CSHRTALNTEAFF.

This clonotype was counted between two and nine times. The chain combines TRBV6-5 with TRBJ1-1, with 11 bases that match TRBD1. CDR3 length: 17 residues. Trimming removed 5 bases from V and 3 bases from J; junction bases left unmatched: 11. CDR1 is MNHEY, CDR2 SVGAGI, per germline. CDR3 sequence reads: CASSPGQGAGVDTEAFF. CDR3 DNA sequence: TGTGCCAGCAGTCCCGGACAGGGGGCTGGGGTGGACACTGAAGCTTTCTTT.

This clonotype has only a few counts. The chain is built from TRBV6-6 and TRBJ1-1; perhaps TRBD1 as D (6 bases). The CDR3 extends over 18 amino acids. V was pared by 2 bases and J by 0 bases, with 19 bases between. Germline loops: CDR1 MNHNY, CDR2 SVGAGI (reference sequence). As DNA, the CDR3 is TGTGCCAGCAGTTACGGGATATGGCAAGGACAGTTGAACACTGAAGCTTTCTTT. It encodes CASSYGIWQGQLNTEAFF.